This T cell receptor (beta chain) appears in the sequencing data of a study of blood T cell repertoires in COVID-19. Across the whole study: COVID-19 samples, acute and convalescent, were from the United States, Italy and Spain. Sample material is recorded as cDNA or gDNA derived from T cells, B-cell-depleted T cells, or PBMCs.

Deletions cut 0 bases from V and 3 bases from J, with 13 bases between. This CDR3 is 16 amino acids long. The V gene's germline CDR1 is SGHRS and CDR2 YFSETQ. Per the authors' pipeline: The authors estimated nucleated cell counts from reference gene primer amplification. Sequencing was performed with immunoSEQ multiplex PCR; in TCRdb, only in-frame clones are kept and a portion is missing. V, J and clone size reflect that table, while D and trimming were determined from the DNA. Of about 150,000 clones listed, just under 85% are singletons. Input material: peripheral blood. The clonotype comes from a woman of 80 years or more with acute or convalescent COVID-19. The V and J genes are TRBV5-1 and TRBJ1-3, with D perhaps TRBD1 (6 bases). The CDR3 reads CASSLGVRGYGNTIYF. CDR3 DNA: TGCGCCAGCAGCTTGGGGGTCAGGGGTTATGGAAACACCATATATTTT.